This is a list of T cell receptor beta chains from one sample in a study of blood T cell repertoires in COVID-19. The assay was immunoSEQ multiplex PCR, and TCRdb's table has in-frame clones only and misses some. Among some 55,000 clones listed, 80% to 85% were seen once. Specimen: peripheral blood. The receptor source for this set is a woman aged 60-70 years with acute or convalescent COVID-19. CDR3s include the opening cysteine and the closing phenylalanine or tryptophan. The order of the fields is clone size, J gene, V gene, CDR3 protein. Clone size is shown for a subset of rows, as once, few, many or a class of expanded clone.

. TRBJ2-1 TRBV11-2 CASSLDLTGLNEQFF
. TRBJ2-7 TRBV18 CASSSSRGKTYEQYF
. TRBJ1-3 TRBV5-6 CASSWGQVSGNTIYF
. TRBJ2-7 TRBV12-3/TRBV12-4 CASGRGVHEQYF
. TRBJ1-2 TRBV28 CASLEGLEYGYTF
once TRBJ1-5 TRBV6-2/TRBV6-3 CASSDFRGSQPQHF
. TRBJ2-5 TRBV7-2 CASSLAHEGVPIIRETQYF
. TRBJ1-1 TRBV5-4 CASSLLNLNTEAFF
. TRBJ1-2 TRBV28 CASESLLNYGYTF
once TRBJ2-2 TRBV28 CASTRSGSLLGGELFF
. TRBJ1-2 TRBV5-5 CASSWDSYSYGYTF
. TRBJ1-3 TRBV18 CASSQDTISGNTIYF
. TRBJ1-1 TRBV28 CASIGESTEAFF
. TRBJ2-3 TRBV5-4 CASSFRSEADTQYF
. TRBJ2-5 TRBV27 CASRRDRVMETQYF
few TRBJ1-4 TRBV27 CASSRQGIGEKLFF
once TRBJ1-4 TRBV6-5 CASRIQSTNEKLFF
. TRBJ2-7 TRBV6-5 CALRGQGSSYEQYF
. TRBJ2-3 TRBV18 CASSQGTGSTDTQYF
once TRBJ2-7 TRBV9 CASSVGVGQGTYEQYF
. TRBJ2-1 TRBV2 CASWGLVKFNEQFF
once TRBJ2-1 TRBV27 CASSLSSSPLRNNEQFF
. TRBJ2-7 TRBV18 CASSRTSGSYYEQYF
. TRBJ2-1 TRBV7-9 CASSFTGLTSINEQFF
. TRBJ1-2 TRBV28 CASSLSDRVRGYTF
. TRBJ1-1 TRBV4-2 CASSRDRGNTEAFF
. TRBJ2-3 TRBV7-9 CASSSWTGGNKADTQYF
. TRBJ1-3 TRBV18 CASSPPGRLGTIYF
. TRBJ1-1 TRBV9 CASSVGTVNTEAFF
. TRBJ1-2 TRBV12-3/TRBV12-4 CASSLMADYGYTF
. TRBJ1-4 TRBV18 CASSPPHGTNEKLFF
. TRBJ1-3 TRBV2 CASAQGVSGNTIYF
. TRBJ2-7 TRBV29-1 CSVEEGSGSREQYF
. TRBJ2-7 TRBV6-6 CASSYSLAGGTEQYF
. TRBJ1-2 TRBV2 CASNTGEDGYTF
. TRBJ1-5 TRBV7-2 CASSMKAGDQPQHF
. TRBJ2-1 TRBV6-1 CASSEGGSSYNEQFF
. TRBJ2-5 TRBV5-1 CASSFSAGGPQTQYF
. TRBJ2-7 TRBV30 CAWSNRQGVVYEQYF
few TRBJ1-1 TRBV29-1 CSARTGLNTEAFF
. TRBJ2-1 TRBV3-1/TRBV3-2 CASSQAGFGNEQFF
. TRBJ2-1 TRBV5-4 CASSLVLAGEQFF
. TRBJ2-1 TRBV7-3 CASSYRDRGSYNEQFF
. TRBJ2-7 TRBV7-9 CASSPGAGTSPEQYF
. TRBJ1-3 TRBV7-2 CASSSGTGALSGNTIYF
. TRBJ2-7 TRBV7-2 CASSLATSGVGYEQYF
. TRBJ1-1 TRBV29-1 CSAAAGQRMNTEAFF
. TRBJ1-2 TRBV4-2 CASSQEQGFPDGYTF
. TRBJ1-2 TRBV12-3/TRBV12-4 CASSLLQGDGYTF
. TRBJ2-6 TRBV5-4 CASSTMGGRLGANVLTF
. TRBJ2-2 TRBV11-3 CASSKTSGINTGELFF
. TRBJ2-7 TRBV5-1 CASRGSGRLSYEQYF
few TRBJ1-2 TRBV28 CASTSLDRLNYGYTF
. TRBJ1-5 TRBV27 CASSPLLRNQPQHF
. TRBJ1-4 TRBV27 CASSPRQGTNEKLFF
. TRBJ1-1 TRBV29-1 CSVQATLNTEAFF
. TRBJ2-5 TRBV10-3 CAISESDYGGETQYF